This section outlines one T cell receptor beta chain sequence together with its context. This sample is part of a study of blood T cell repertoires in COVID-19. Here immunoSEQ multiplex PCR was the method, and the copy in TCRdb shows in-frame clones only, minus some. Of some 80,000 clones listed, roughly 80% are singletons. What was sequenced was peripheral blood. This TCR derives from a woman in her sixties or seventies with acute or convalescent COVID-19.

The CDR3 region has the DNA TGTGCCAGCAGCCTCAGGACGGGGACCGGAGGGAACAATGAGCAGTTCTTC. Encoded protein: CASSLRTGTGGNNEQFF. The V call is TRBV7-9, the J call TRBJ2-1, with a weak D call TRBD2 (6 bases). The CDR3 consists of 17 residues. Germline V lookup: CDR1 SEHNR, CDR2 FQNEAQ (reference sequence). Trimming removed 5 bases from V and 5 bases from J, with 22 bases in between.